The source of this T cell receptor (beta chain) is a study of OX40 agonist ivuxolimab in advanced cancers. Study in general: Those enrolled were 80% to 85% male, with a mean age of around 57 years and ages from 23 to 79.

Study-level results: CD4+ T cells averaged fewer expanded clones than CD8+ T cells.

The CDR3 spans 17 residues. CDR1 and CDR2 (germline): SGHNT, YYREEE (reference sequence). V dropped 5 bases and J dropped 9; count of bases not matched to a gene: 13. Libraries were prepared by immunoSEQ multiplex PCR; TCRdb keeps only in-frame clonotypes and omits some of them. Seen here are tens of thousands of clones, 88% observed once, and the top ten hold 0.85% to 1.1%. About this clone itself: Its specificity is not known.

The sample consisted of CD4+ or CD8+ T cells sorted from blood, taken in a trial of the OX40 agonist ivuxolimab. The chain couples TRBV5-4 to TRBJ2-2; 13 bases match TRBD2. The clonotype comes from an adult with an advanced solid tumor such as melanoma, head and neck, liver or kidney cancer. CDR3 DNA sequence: TGTGCCAGCAGTTCTGGACTAGCGGGAGTTTTGGGCCGGGAGCTGTTTTTT. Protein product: CASSSGLAGVLGRELFF.